These 5 T cell receptor beta chains share one sample of origin, sequenced in a study of response to subunit inactivated influenza vaccine. TCRdb analysed the RT-PCR reads with MiXCR anew, one entry per CDR3 protein. This table holds over 750,000 distinct CDR3 sequences, around 21% found once. The sample was PBMCs from blood, taken 4 to 6 days after vaccination. The receptors were sampled from a man aged 50-59 years who received an inactivated influenza vaccine.

The rearrangement joins TRBV7-3 to TRBJ2-1; 8 bases are a match to TRBD2. Germline-derived CDR1 and CDR2 are SGHTA and FQGTGA. The trim removed 4 bases at V and 6 bases at J, leaving 5 bases unmatched. The CDR3 has 14 amino acids. CDR3 protein: CASSYTSGRNEQFF. Written as DNA, the CDR3 is TGTGCCAGCAGCTATACTAGCGGTCGCAATGAGCAGTTCTTC.

This clonotype was detected many times. The chain links TRBV6-1 to TRBJ2-4; D is undetermined. Germline V gene lookup returns CDR1 MNHNS and CDR2 SASEGT. The V and J ends lost 3 bases and 0 bases respectively, with 12 bases between them. This CDR3 region has 16 residues. The CDR3 sequence is CASSEEQVLAKNIQYF. The CDR3 DNA reads as TGTGCCAGCAGTGAGGAGCAGGTCCTAGCCAAAAACATTCAGTACTTC.

This clonotype occurred a few times. V and J are TRBV7-2 and TRBJ1-4, with D possibly TRBD1 on 5 matching bases. Germline CDR1 reads SGHTA; CDR2 reads FQGNSA. This CDR3 has 15 residues. V was pared by 1 base and J by 6 bases, with 12 bases between. CDR3 region: CASSLVAGGDEKLFF. CDR3 sequence (DNA): TGTGCCAGCAGCTTAGTTGCGGGGGGGGATGAAAAACTGTTTTTT. Using reference TRBV7-2 and TRBJ1-4 for the parts outside the CDR3, the full variable domain is GAGVSQSPSNKVTEKGKDVELRCDPISGHTALYWYRQSLGQGLEFLIYFQGNSAPDKSGLPSDRFSAERTGGSVSTLTIQRTQQEDSAVYLCASSLVAGGDEKLFFGSGTQLSVL.

The V and J genes are TRBV10-3 and TRBJ2-6, with TRBD1 matching over 9 bases. Germline CDR1 reads ENHRY; CDR2 reads SYGVKD. Trimming cost V 4 bases and J 4 bases; bases outside gene matches: 14. The CDR3 is 19 amino acids. The CDR3: CAISAPGQGSNPGANVLTF. The CDR3 DNA follows: TGTGCCATCAGTGCTCCGGGACAGGGCTCGAATCCAGGGGCCAACGTCCTGACTTTC.

The J gene is TRBJ1-2, the V gene TRBV14; a weak D match, TRBD1 (5 bases). V was pared by 1 base and J by 0 bases, with 6 bases between. This CDR3 contains 14 residues. Germline V CDR1 and CDR2: SGHDN, FVKESK. CDR3 amino acids: CASSQVGPNYGYTF. The CDR3 DNA sequence: TGTGCCAGCAGCCAAGTGGGGCCTAACTATGGCTACACCTTC.